The rows below give T cell receptor beta chains drawn from one sample of a study of long-term antiretroviral therapy in people with HIV. TCRdb's table, derived via immunoSEQ multiplex PCR, lists solely in-frame clones and lacks some. The sample consists of some 23,000 clones, approximately 86% of them appearing once. This specimen was unsorted PBMCs, taken around 4.5 years after starting antiretroviral therapy. These receptors came from a man aged 25-45 years with HIV. The CDR3 runs from the conserved cysteine through the conserved F or W. D genes are given only for firm matches. Size is stated for part of the rows, as once, few or many counts, or as a class when the clone is expanded.

v_call: TRBV9; d_call: -; cdr3_length: 14; clone_size: -; j_call: TRBJ2-1; cdr3_aa: CASSVEPHYNEQFF; cdr3_nt: TGTGCCAGCAGCGTAGAACCACACTACAATGAGCAGTTCTTC
v_call: TRBV7-3; d_call: -; cdr3_length: 13; clone_size: -; j_call: TRBJ1-2; cdr3_aa: CASSLTEGSGYTF; cdr3_nt: TGTGCCAGCAGCTTAACTGAGGGTTCTGGCTACACCTTC
v_call: TRBV19; d_call: -; cdr3_length: 15; clone_size: -; j_call: TRBJ2-5; cdr3_aa: CASSLRALTEETQYF; cdr3_nt: TGTGCCAGTAGTCTTCGGGCCCTTACCGAAGAGACCCAGTACTTC
v_call: TRBV5-4; d_call: TRBD1; cdr3_length: 14; clone_size: -; j_call: TRBJ1-3; cdr3_aa: CASTEGGRRNTIYF; cdr3_nt: TGTGCCAGCACCGAAGGGGGCAGGAGAAACACCATATATTTT
v_call: TRBV2; d_call: TRBD2; cdr3_length: 18; clone_size: -; j_call: TRBJ2-4; cdr3_aa: CASRPIGLAGVPKNIQYF; cdr3_nt: TGTGCCAGCAGGCCGATCGGGCTAGCGGGGGTTCCCAAAAACATTCAGTACTTC
v_call: TRBV9; d_call: -; cdr3_length: 15; clone_size: -; j_call: TRBJ2-7; cdr3_aa: CASSVASSGTYEQYF; cdr3_nt: TGTGCCAGCAGCGTAGCGAGCTCAGGGACCTACGAGCAGTACTTC
v_call: TRBV5-1; d_call: -; cdr3_length: 15; clone_size: -; j_call: TRBJ2-7; cdr3_aa: CASSFLGASSYEQYF; cdr3_nt: TGCGCCAGCAGCTTCTTAGGGGCAAGCTCCTACGAGCAGTACTTC
v_call: TRBV28; d_call: -; cdr3_length: 10; clone_size: few; j_call: TRBJ1-4; cdr3_aa: CACLGEKLFF; cdr3_nt: TGTGCCTGTCTAGGGGAAAAACTGTTTTTT
v_call: TRBV5-1; d_call: -; cdr3_length: 13; clone_size: -; j_call: TRBJ2-7; cdr3_aa: CASRLQRGDEQYF; cdr3_nt: TGCGCCAGCAGACTCCAAAGGGGGGACGAGCAGTACTTC
v_call: TRBV4-3; d_call: TRBD1; cdr3_length: 14; clone_size: few; j_call: TRBJ1-2; cdr3_aa: CASSQGQGSYGYTF; cdr3_nt: TGCGCCAGCAGCCAAGGACAGGGCTCCTATGGCTACACCTTC
v_call: TRBV5-6; d_call: -; cdr3_length: 14; clone_size: -; j_call: TRBJ2-7; cdr3_aa: CASSLGGGGYEQYF; cdr3_nt: TGTGCCAGCAGCTTGGGTGGGGGAGGATACGAGCAGTACTTC
v_call: TRBV7-8; d_call: TRBD2; cdr3_length: 16; clone_size: -; j_call: TRBJ2-3; cdr3_aa: CASSPLAGARTDTQYF; cdr3_nt: TGTGCCAGCAGCCCCCTAGCGGGGGCCCGCACAGATACGCAGTATTTT
v_call: TRBV19; d_call: TRBD1; cdr3_length: 17; clone_size: -; j_call: TRBJ2-3; cdr3_aa: CASSTSGTGPVEDTQYF; cdr3_nt: TGTGCCAGTAGTACATCCGGGACAGGGCCGGTGGAAGATACGCAGTATTTT
v_call: TRBV19; d_call: -; cdr3_length: 15; clone_size: -; j_call: TRBJ1-5; cdr3_aa: CASSTLGPDDQPQHF; cdr3_nt: TGTGCCAGTAGTACTTTGGGACCCGACGATCAGCCCCAGCATTTT
v_call: TRBV4-3; d_call: -; cdr3_length: 16; clone_size: -; j_call: TRBJ1-2; cdr3_aa: CASSYQVGETNYGYTF; cdr3_nt: TGCGCCAGCAGTTATCAGGTCGGGGAGACTAACTATGGCTACACCTTC
v_call: TRBV27; d_call: -; cdr3_length: 15; clone_size: -; j_call: TRBJ2-7; cdr3_aa: CASSLPRDARCEQYF; cdr3_nt: TGTGCCAGCAGTTTACCCCGAGACGCGCGGTGCGAGCAGTACTTC
v_call: TRBV11-2; d_call: -; cdr3_length: 14; clone_size: -; j_call: TRBJ1-2; cdr3_aa: CASSLYQGQGGYTF; cdr3_nt: TGTGCCAGCAGCTTATATCAGGGGCAAGGAGGCTACACCTTC
v_call: TRBV4-3; d_call: -; cdr3_length: 15; clone_size: -; j_call: TRBJ2-7; cdr3_aa: CASSQEEGPTYEQYF; cdr3_nt: TGCGCCAGCAGCCAAGAGGAGGGGCCTACCTACGAGCAGTACTTC
v_call: TRBV29-1; d_call: -; cdr3_length: 12; clone_size: -; j_call: TRBJ2-7; cdr3_aa: CSAQSGSYEQYF; cdr3_nt: TGCAGCGCTCAATCGGGCTCCTACGAGCAGTACTTC
v_call: TRBV18; d_call: -; cdr3_length: 14; clone_size: -; j_call: TRBJ1-2; cdr3_aa: CASSPEGGDNGYTF; cdr3_nt: TGTGCCAGCTCACCAGAGGGGGGGGACAACGGCTACACCTTC
v_call: TRBV4-3; d_call: TRBD1; cdr3_length: 18; clone_size: -; j_call: TRBJ2-3; cdr3_aa: CASSQERGQGPFTDTQYF; cdr3_nt: TGCGCCAGCAGCCAAGAACGGGGACAGGGTCCCTTCACAGATACGCAGTATTTT
v_call: TRBV5-5; d_call: TRBD1; cdr3_length: 15; clone_size: -; j_call: TRBJ2-7; cdr3_aa: CASRSPGDRVNEQYF; cdr3_nt: TGTGCCAGCAGGTCCCCCGGGGACAGGGTCAACGAGCAGTACTTC
v_call: TRBV27; d_call: -; cdr3_length: 13; clone_size: -; j_call: TRBJ2-7; cdr3_aa: CASSPGATYEQYF; cdr3_nt: TGTGCCAGCAGTCCCGGGGCGACCTACGAGCAGTACTTC
v_call: TRBV6-6; d_call: -; cdr3_length: 16; clone_size: -; j_call: TRBJ2-2; cdr3_aa: CASSYSRRGRTGELFF; cdr3_nt: TGTGCCAGCAGTTACTCGAGGAGGGGAAGGACCGGGGAGCTGTTTTTT
v_call: TRBV9; d_call: -; cdr3_length: 16; clone_size: -; j_call: TRBJ2-3; cdr3_aa: CASSPRDSGMVDTQYF; cdr3_nt: TGTGCCAGCAGCCCCCGGGATAGCGGAATGGTAGATACGCAGTATTTT
v_call: TRBV4-3; d_call: -; cdr3_length: 15; clone_size: -; j_call: TRBJ2-6; cdr3_aa: CASSQEGTGANVLTF; cdr3_nt: TGCGCCAGCAGCCAAGAGGGTACTGGGGCCAACGTCCTGACTTTC
v_call: TRBV4-1; d_call: -; cdr3_length: 16; clone_size: -; j_call: TRBJ1-1; cdr3_aa: CASSQEYPGLATEAFF; cdr3_nt: TGCGCCAGCAGCCAAGAATACCCGGGGTTGGCCACTGAAGCTTTCTTT
v_call: TRBV6-5; d_call: -; cdr3_length: 14; clone_size: -; j_call: TRBJ2-3; cdr3_aa: CASSYSRKADTQYF; cdr3_nt: TGTGCCAGCAGTTACTCGAGAAAAGCTGATACGCAGTATTTT
v_call: TRBV5-1; d_call: TRBD1; cdr3_length: 17; clone_size: -; j_call: TRBJ1-4; cdr3_aa: CASRPGQGAGWEEKLFF; cdr3_nt: TGCGCCAGCCGCCCCGGACAGGGGGCCGGATGGGAGGAAAAACTGTTTTTT
v_call: TRBV7-2; d_call: TRBD1; cdr3_length: 15; clone_size: -; j_call: TRBJ2-5; cdr3_aa: CASSPRLDRGETQYF; cdr3_nt: TGTGCCAGCAGCCCCCGTTTGGACAGGGGCGAGACCCAGTACTTC
v_call: TRBV5-1; d_call: -; cdr3_length: 16; clone_size: once; j_call: TRBJ2-2; cdr3_aa: CASSLETGANTGELFF; cdr3_nt: TGCGCCAGCAGCTTGGAAACAGGTGCTAACACCGGGGAGCTGTTTTTT
v_call: TRBV5-4; d_call: -; cdr3_length: 14; clone_size: -; j_call: TRBJ1-3; cdr3_aa: CASSMAGSGNTIYF; cdr3_nt: TGTGCCAGCAGCATGGCTGGCTCTGGAAACACCATATATTTT
v_call: TRBV6-5; d_call: TRBD1; cdr3_length: 14; clone_size: -; j_call: TRBJ1-6; cdr3_aa: CASRQGGGGSPLHF; cdr3_nt: TGTGCCAGCAGGCAGGGGGGTGGTGGCTCACCCCTCCACTTT
v_call: TRBV7-6; d_call: -; cdr3_length: 14; clone_size: -; j_call: TRBJ2-6; cdr3_aa: CASSLGGGANVLTF; cdr3_nt: TGTGCCAGCAGCTTAGGTGGGGGGGCCAACGTCCTGACTTTC
v_call: TRBV6-1; d_call: -; cdr3_length: 13; clone_size: -; j_call: TRBJ1-1; cdr3_aa: CASSEAGWTEAFF; cdr3_nt: TGTGCCAGCAGTGAAGCGGGATGGACTGAAGCTTTCTTT
v_call: TRBV4-1; d_call: -; cdr3_length: 15; clone_size: medium-sized; j_call: TRBJ1-5; cdr3_aa: CASSQDDGRWTPQHF; cdr3_nt: TGCGCCAGCAGCCAAGACGACGGTAGGTGGACGCCCCAGCATTTT
v_call: TRBV7-9; d_call: -; cdr3_length: 16; clone_size: few; j_call: TRBJ1-2; cdr3_aa: CASSLRPTSWEGGYTF; cdr3_nt: TGTGCCAGCAGCCTACGCCCCACTAGTTGGGAGGGCGGCTACACCTTC
v_call: TRBV5-5; d_call: -; cdr3_length: 15; clone_size: -; j_call: TRBJ2-5; cdr3_aa: CASSSLAGRQETQYF; cdr3_nt: TGTGCCAGCAGCTCCTTAGCAGGGAGGCAAGAGACCCAGTACTTC
v_call: TRBV19; d_call: -; cdr3_length: 12; clone_size: once; j_call: TRBJ1-2; cdr3_aa: CASSIRTGDYTF; cdr3_nt: TGTGCCAGTAGTATACGGACGGGGGACTACACCTTC
v_call: TRBV9; d_call: TRBD2; cdr3_length: 14; clone_size: -; j_call: TRBJ2-7; cdr3_aa: CASSVVAGAYEQYF; cdr3_nt: TGTGCCAGCAGCGTAGTTGCGGGGGCCTACGAGCAGTACTTC
v_call: TRBV7-2; d_call: -; cdr3_length: 14; clone_size: -; j_call: TRBJ1-6; cdr3_aa: CASSWTGHNSPLHF; cdr3_nt: TGTGCCAGCAGCTGGACGGGACACAATTCACCCCTCCACTTT
v_call: TRBV9; d_call: -; cdr3_length: 16; clone_size: -; j_call: TRBJ2-3; cdr3_aa: CASSVGPRRATDTQYF; cdr3_nt: TGTGCCAGCAGCGTAGGCCCGCGGAGGGCCACAGATACGCAGTATTTT
v_call: TRBV7-9; d_call: -; cdr3_length: 12; clone_size: medium-sized; j_call: TRBJ1-1; cdr3_aa: CAITGMGVEAFF; cdr3_nt: TGTGCCATCACAGGGATGGGGGTTGAAGCTTTCTTT
v_call: TRBV19; d_call: TRBD1; cdr3_length: 14; clone_size: -; j_call: TRBJ1-5; cdr3_aa: CASSRQGIEQPQHF; cdr3_nt: TGTGCCAGTAGTAGACAGGGGATAGAGCAGCCCCAGCATTTT
v_call: TRBV12-2; d_call: -; cdr3_length: 21; clone_size: -; j_call: TRBJ2-3; cdr3_aa: CASRFVRSRTSGSNGTDTQYF; cdr3_nt: TGTGCAAGTCGCTTCGTTCGGTCCAGGACTAGCGGGTCCAACGGCACAGATACGCAGTATTTT
v_call: TRBV9; d_call: -; cdr3_length: 12; clone_size: -; j_call: TRBJ2-7; cdr3_aa: CASSQEGGEQYF; cdr3_nt: TGTGCCAGCAGTCAAGAGGGGGGCGAGCAGTACTTC
v_call: TRBV9; d_call: -; cdr3_length: 13; clone_size: -; j_call: TRBJ2-7; cdr3_aa: CASSVQGSHEQYF; cdr3_nt: TGTGCCAGCAGCGTACAGGGGAGCCACGAGCAGTACTTC
v_call: TRBV7-9; d_call: -; cdr3_length: 12; clone_size: -; j_call: TRBJ1-1; cdr3_aa: CASSFPNTEAFF; cdr3_nt: TGTGCCAGCAGTTTTCCGAACACTGAAGCTTTCTTT
v_call: TRBV29-1; d_call: -; cdr3_length: 14; clone_size: once; j_call: TRBJ2-7; cdr3_aa: CSVEGPTGTYEQYF; cdr3_nt: TGCAGCGTTGAAGGGCCCACGGGTACCTACGAGCAGTACTTC
v_call: TRBV5-6; d_call: -; cdr3_length: 14; clone_size: -; j_call: TRBJ1-1; cdr3_aa: CASSFYLVNTEAFF; cdr3_nt: TGTGCCAGCAGCTTTTACTTAGTGAACACTGAAGCTTTCTTT
v_call: TRBV4-3; d_call: TRBD1; cdr3_length: 16; clone_size: -; j_call: TRBJ1-5; cdr3_aa: CASSQDVGQSYQPQHF; cdr3_nt: TGCGCCAGCAGCCAGGACGTGGGACAGAGCTATCAGCCCCAGCATTTT